The subject of this entry is one T cell receptor (beta chain). Its antigen is still unknown. This sample was included in a study of vaccination effects on CD4 cells after COVID-19. General observations from the study: Vaccine- and infection-induced clones showed marked clonal contraction late following vaccination.

The table came from immunoSEQ multiplex PCR; TCRdb's copy has only in-frame clones and leaves some out. Here the sample spans more than 11,000 clones, approximately 68% being singletons. Antigen-specific CD4+ T cells were expanded (with viral peptide pools) by the ViraFEST assay ahead of sequencing. Isolation of CD4+ T cells took place after ten to eleven days of culture. Two-dose BNT162b2 or mRNA-1273 vaccination was given to participants. All vaccine recipients tested negative for nucleocapsid antibodies and had never contracted SARS-CoV-2 infection. The sequenced sample was CD4+ T cells from PBMCs cultured with SARS-CoV-2 spike peptides, obtained after COVID-19 vaccination. The sequence was obtained from a human donor who received a COVID-19 vaccine.

CDR3 loop: CAWSETSNTEAFF. As DNA, the CDR3 is TGTGCCTGGAGTGAAACATCGAACACTGAAGCTTTCTTT. The chain carries TRBV30 and TRBJ1-1, with D uncertain. The CDR3 spans 13 residues. Trimming stripped 1 base from V and 1 base from J, with 7 bases between. CDR1 and CDR2 (germline): GTSNPN, SVGIG (reference sequence). Full variable domain (rest looked up from reference TRBV30 and TRBJ1-1): SQTIHQWPATLVQPVGSPLSLECTVEGTSNPNLYWYRQAAGRGLQLLFYSVGIGQISSEVPQNLSASRPQDRQFILSSKKLLLSDSGFYLCAWSETSNTEAFFGQGTRLTVV.